A single T cell receptor beta chain is shown here with its context. Its antigen is as yet unknown. The data were taken from a study of breast tumors, draining lymph nodes, adjacent tissues. TCRdb passed the multiplex PCR reads through MiXCR, listing each CDR3 protein once. Among 20,000 or so distinct CDR3 sequences listed, under 75% were seen once. Trimming took off 6 bases at V and 5 bases at J, with 13 bases between the two ends. The germline V gene encodes CDR1 MNHNY and CDR2 SVGAGI (reference sequence). The CDR3 extends over 13 amino acids. Study conclusions and caveats: Tumor repertoires ranked between lymph nodes and nontumor tissue in diversity, with V and J gene preferences. Luminal-like breast cancer showed significantly higher tumor–nontumor repertoire similarity than basal-like. Findings are consistent with lymph node origin and intratumoral expansion of most tumor T cells. That most tumor T cells come from lymph nodes remained unproven.

Specimen: tumor-adjacent breast tissue. The chain uses TRBV6-6 and TRBJ2-5; D gene unclear. This receptor was taken from a female donor with breast cancer. Some clones in this sample may be carry-over from other donors' samples. The CDR3 sequence is CASSDLPRETQYF. CDR3 bases: TGTGCCAGCAGCGACCTCCCTAGGGAGACCCAGTACTTC.